This T cell receptor (beta chain) was recovered during a study of T cells in localized non-small cell lung cancer. Profiled with immunoSEQ multiplex PCR; TCRdb holds only in-frame clones, not every one. The repertoire holds approximately 26,000 clones, with 81% as singletons. This clone appeared a single time. Trimming took 6 bases from V and 7 from J, leaving 15 bases between them. This CDR3 comprises 13 residues. Germline assignment: CDR1 MNHEY and CDR2 SVGAGI. The rearrangement joins TRBV6-5 to TRBJ1-2, with D hard to call. This receptor was identified in a man between 40 and 70 years old with stage III squamous cell lung carcinoma. Sequencing was performed on peripheral blood, taken before any cancer treatment. CDR3 loop: CASRLSHPSGYTF. CDR3 bases: TGTGCCAGCAGGTTGTCCCACCCCAGTGGCTACACCTTC.